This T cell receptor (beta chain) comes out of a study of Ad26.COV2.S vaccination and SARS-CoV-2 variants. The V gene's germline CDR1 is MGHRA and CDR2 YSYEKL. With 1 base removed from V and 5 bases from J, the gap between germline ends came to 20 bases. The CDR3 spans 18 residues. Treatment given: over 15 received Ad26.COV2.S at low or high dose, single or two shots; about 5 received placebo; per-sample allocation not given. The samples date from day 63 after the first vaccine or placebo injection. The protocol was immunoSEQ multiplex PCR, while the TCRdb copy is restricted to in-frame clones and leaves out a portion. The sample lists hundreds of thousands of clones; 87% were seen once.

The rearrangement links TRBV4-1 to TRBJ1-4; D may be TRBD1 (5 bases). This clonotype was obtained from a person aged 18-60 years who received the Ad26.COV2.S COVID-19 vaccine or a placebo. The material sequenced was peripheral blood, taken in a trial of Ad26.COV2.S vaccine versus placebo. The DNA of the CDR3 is TGCGCCAGCAGCCAAGTATTGGAGAGGACGGGGCTCAATGAAAAACTGTTTTTT. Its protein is CASSQVLERTGLNEKLFF.